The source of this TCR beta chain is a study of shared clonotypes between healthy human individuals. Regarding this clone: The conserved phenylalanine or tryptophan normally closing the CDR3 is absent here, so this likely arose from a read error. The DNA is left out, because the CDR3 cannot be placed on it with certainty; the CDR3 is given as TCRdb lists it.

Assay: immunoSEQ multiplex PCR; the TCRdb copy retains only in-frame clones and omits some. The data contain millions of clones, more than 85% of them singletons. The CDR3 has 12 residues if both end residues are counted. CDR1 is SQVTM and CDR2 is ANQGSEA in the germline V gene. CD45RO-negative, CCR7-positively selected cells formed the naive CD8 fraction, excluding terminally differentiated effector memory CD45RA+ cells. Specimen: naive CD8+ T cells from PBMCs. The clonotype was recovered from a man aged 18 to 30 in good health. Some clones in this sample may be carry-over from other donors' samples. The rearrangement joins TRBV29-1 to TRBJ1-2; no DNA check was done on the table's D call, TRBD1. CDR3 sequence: CSVEDMGSGLVI.